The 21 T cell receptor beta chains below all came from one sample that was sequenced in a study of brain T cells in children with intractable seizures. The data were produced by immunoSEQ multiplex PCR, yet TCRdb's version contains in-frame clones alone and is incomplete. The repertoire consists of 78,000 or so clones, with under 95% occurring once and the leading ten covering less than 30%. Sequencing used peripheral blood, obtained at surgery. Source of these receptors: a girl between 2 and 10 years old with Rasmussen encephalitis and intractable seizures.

CDR3 nucleotides: TGTGCCAGCAGTTACTCGCGACAGGCAACTAATGAAAAACTGTTTTTT. This sequence encodes CASSYSRQATNEKLFF. This chain uses TRBV6-5 with TRBJ1-4, with a tentative D call TRBD1 (6 bases). CDR1 and CDR2 from the germline V gene are MNHEY and SVGAGI. This CDR3 is built from 16 residues. V shed 0 bases and J shed 0 bases, with 8 bases lying between them.

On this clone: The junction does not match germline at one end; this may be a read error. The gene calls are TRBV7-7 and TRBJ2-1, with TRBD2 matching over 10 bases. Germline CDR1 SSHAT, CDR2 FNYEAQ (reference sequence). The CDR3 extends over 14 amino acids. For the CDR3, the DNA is TGTGCTAGCAGCCTAGCGGGAGTGAGTAATGAGCAGTTCTTC. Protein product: CASSLAGVSNEQFF.

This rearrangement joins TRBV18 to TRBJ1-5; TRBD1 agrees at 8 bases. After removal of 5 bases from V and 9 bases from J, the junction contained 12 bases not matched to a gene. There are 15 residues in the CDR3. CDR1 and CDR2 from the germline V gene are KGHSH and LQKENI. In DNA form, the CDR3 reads TGTGCCAGCTCATCAGGACAGGGCGGGTTAAGGCCCCAGCATTTT. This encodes CASSSGQGGLRPQHF.

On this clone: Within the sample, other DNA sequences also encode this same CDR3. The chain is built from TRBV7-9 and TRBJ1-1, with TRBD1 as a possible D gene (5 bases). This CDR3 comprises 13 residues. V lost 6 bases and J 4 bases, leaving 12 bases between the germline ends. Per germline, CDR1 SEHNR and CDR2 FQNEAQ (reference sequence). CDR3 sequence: CASRNRQLTEAFF. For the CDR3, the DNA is TGTGCCAGCAGGAACCGACAGCTCACTGAAGCTTTCTTT. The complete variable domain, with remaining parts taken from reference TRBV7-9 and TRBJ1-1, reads DTGVSQNPRHKITKRGQNVTFRCDPISEHNRLYWYRQTLGQGPEFLTYFQNEAQLEKSRLLSDRFSAERPKGSFSTLEIQRTEQGDSAMYLCASRNRQLTEAFFGQGTRLTVV.

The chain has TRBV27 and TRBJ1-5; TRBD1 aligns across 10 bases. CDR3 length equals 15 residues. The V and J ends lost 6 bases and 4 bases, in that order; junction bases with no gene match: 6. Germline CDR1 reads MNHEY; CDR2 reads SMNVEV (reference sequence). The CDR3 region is CASRPGQGLNQPQHF. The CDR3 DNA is TGTGCCAGCAGGCCGGGACAGGGGCTTAATCAGCCCCAGCATTTT.

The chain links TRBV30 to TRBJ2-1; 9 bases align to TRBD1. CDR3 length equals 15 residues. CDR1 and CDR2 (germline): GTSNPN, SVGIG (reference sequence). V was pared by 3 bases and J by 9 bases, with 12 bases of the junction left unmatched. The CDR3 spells CAWRRRDRVFAEQFF. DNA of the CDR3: TGTGCCTGGAGACGCCGGGACAGGGTGTTCGCTGAGCAGTTCTTC. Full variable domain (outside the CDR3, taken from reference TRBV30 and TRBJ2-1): SQTIHQWPATLVQPVGSPLSLECTVEGTSNPNLYWYRQAAGRGLQLLFYSVGIGQISSEVPQNLSASRPQDRQFILSSKKLLLSDSGFYLCAWRRRDRVFAEQFFGPGTRLTVL.

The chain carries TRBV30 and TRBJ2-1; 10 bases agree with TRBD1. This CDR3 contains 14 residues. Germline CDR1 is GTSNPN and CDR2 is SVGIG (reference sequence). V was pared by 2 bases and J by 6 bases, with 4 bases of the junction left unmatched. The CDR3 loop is CAWSRGQGPNEQFF. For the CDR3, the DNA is TGTGCCTGGAGTAGGGGACAGGGGCCCAATGAGCAGTTCTTC.

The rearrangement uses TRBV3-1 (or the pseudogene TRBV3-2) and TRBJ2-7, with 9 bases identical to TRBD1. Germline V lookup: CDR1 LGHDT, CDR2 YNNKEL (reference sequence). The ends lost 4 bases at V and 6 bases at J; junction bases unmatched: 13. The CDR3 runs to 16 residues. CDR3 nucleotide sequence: TGTGCCAGCAGCCCACACCGGGACAGGGTTTCGGGCGAGCAGTACTTC. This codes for CASSPHRDRVSGEQYF.

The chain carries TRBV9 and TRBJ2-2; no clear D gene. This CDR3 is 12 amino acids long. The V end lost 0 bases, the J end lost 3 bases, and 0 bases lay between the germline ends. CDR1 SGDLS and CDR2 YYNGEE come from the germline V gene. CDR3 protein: CASSVDTGELFF. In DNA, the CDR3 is TGTGCCAGCAGCGTAGACACCGGGGAGCTGTTTTTT.

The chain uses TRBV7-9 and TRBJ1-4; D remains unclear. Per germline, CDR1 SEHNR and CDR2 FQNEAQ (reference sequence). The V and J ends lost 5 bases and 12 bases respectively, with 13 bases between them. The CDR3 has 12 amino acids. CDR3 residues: CASSRAGEELFF. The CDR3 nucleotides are TGTGCCAGCAGCCGTGCCGGTGAGGAACTGTTTTTT.

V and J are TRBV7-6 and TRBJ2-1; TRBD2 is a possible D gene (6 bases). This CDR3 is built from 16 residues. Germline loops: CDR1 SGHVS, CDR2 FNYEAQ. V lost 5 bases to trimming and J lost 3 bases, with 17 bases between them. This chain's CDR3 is CASSAKGTRDYNEQFF. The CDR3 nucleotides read TGTGCCAGCAGCGCGAAAGGGACTCGGGACTACAATGAGCAGTTCTTC.

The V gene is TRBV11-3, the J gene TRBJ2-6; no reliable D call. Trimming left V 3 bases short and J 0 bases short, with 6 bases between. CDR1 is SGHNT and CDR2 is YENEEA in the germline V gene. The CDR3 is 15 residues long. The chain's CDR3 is CASSFQFSGANVLTF. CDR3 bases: TGTGCCAGCAGCTTCCAGTTCTCTGGGGCCAACGTCCTGACTTTC.

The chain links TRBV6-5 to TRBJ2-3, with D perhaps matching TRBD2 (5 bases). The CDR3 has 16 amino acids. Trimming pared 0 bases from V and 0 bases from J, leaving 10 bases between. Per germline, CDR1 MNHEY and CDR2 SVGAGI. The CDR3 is CASSYSYRESTDTQYF. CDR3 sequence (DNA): TGTGCCAGCAGTTACTCGTACCGGGAAAGCACAGATACGCAGTATTTT.

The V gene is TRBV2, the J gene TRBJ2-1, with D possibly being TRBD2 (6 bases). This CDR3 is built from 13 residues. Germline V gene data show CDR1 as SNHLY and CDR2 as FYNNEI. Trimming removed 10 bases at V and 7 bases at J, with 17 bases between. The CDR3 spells CAILGTTRNEQFF. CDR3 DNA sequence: TGTGCCATACTAGGTACGACTAGAAATGAGCAGTTCTTC.

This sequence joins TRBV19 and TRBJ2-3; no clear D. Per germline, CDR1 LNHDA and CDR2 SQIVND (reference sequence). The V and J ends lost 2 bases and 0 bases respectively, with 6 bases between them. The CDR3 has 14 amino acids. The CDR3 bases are TGTGCCAGTAGTATACCCAGAAGCACAGATACGCAGTATTTT. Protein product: CASSIPRSTDTQYF.

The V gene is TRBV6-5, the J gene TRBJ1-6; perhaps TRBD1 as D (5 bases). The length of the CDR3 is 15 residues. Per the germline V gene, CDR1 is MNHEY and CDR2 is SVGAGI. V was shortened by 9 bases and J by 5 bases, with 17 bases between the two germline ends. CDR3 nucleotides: TGTGCCAGTAGAACCAGACAGCCGAATAATTCACCCCTCCACTTT. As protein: CASRTRQPNNSPLHF.

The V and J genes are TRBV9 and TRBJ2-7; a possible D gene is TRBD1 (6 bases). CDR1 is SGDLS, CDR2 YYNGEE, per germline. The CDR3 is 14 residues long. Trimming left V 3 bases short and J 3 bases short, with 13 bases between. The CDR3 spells CASSGTGSVYEQYF. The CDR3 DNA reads TGTGCCAGCAGCGGCACAGGGAGCGTCTACGAGCAGTACTTC. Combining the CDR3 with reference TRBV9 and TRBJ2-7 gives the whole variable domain DSGVTQTPKHLITATGQRVTLRCSPRSGDLSVYWYQQSLDQGLQFLIQYYNGEERAKGNILERFSAQQFPDLHSELNLSSLELGDSALYFCASSGTGSVYEQYFGPGTRLTVT.

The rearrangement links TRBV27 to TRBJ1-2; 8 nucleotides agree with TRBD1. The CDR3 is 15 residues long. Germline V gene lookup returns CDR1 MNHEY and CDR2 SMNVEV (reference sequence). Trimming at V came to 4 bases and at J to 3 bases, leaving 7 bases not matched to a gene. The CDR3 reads CASSSLSTGDYGYTF. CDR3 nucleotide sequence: TGTGCCAGCAGTTCCCTCTCGACAGGGGACTATGGCTACACCTTC.

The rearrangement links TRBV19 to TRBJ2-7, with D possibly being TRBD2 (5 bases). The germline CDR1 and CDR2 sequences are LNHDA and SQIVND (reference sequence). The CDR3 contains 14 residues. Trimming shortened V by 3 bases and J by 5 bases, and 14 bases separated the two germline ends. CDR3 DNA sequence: TGTGCCAGTAGTATTTCCGGGATCCCCCACGAGCAGTACTTC. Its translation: CASSISGIPHEQYF.

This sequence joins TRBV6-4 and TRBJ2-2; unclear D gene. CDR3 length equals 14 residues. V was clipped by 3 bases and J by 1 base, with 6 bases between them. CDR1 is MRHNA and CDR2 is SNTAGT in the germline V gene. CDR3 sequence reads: CASSETGNTGELFF. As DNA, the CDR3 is TGTGCCAGCAGTGAGACCGGGAACACCGGGGAGCTGTTTTTT.

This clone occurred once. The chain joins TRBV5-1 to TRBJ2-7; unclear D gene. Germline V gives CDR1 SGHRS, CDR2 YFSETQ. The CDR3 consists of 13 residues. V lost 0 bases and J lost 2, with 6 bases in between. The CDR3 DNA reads TGCGCCAGCAGCTTGGCCAGACCCTACGAGCAGTACTTC. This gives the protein CASSLARPYEQYF.